This is a list of T cell receptor beta chains from one sample in a study of blood T cell repertoires in COVID-19. Sequencing used immunoSEQ multiplex PCR; TCRdb keeps in-frame clones, though not all of them. The profile shows about 140,000 clones, roughly four fifths of them singletons. Source material: peripheral blood. Every receptor here comes from an elderly woman with acute or convalescent COVID-19. Each CDR3 is given with its conserved first and last residue. The order of the fields is D gene, clone size, V gene, J gene, CDR3 DNA, CDR3 protein. The D gene is left open where the match is weak. The size of a clone is reported for some rows only, either as once, few or many, or as a class for expanded clones.

d_gene: TRBD1; abundance: NA; v_gene: TRBV7-9; j_gene: TRBJ2-1; CDR3nt: TGTGCCAGCAGCTTACAGGGGGCAAATGAGCAGTTCTTC; CDR3aa: CASSLQGANEQFF
d_gene: NA; abundance: NA; v_gene: TRBV3-1/TRBV3-2; j_gene: TRBJ1-6; CDR3nt: TGTGCCAGCAGCCATGGCGACTACTCCTATAATTCACCCCTCCACTTT; CDR3aa: CASSHGDYSYNSPLHF
d_gene: TRBD2; abundance: NA; v_gene: TRBV3-1/TRBV3-2; j_gene: TRBJ2-2; CDR3nt: TGTGCCAGCAGCCAGCGGAGTAGCGGGAGAAAAACCGGGGAGCTGTTTTTT; CDR3aa: CASSQRSSGRKTGELFF
d_gene: TRBD2; abundance: NA; v_gene: TRBV5-1; j_gene: TRBJ2-7; CDR3nt: TGCGCCAGCAGCTTGGCCTGGGCGGGAGGGCGTACCTACGAGCAGTACTTC; CDR3aa: CASSLAWAGGRTYEQYF
d_gene: NA; abundance: NA; v_gene: TRBV18; j_gene: TRBJ1-4; CDR3nt: TGTGCCAGCTCACCAGATCGGGAGGGAAAACTGTTTTTT; CDR3aa: CASSPDREGKLFF
d_gene: TRBD1; abundance: NA; v_gene: TRBV7-2; j_gene: TRBJ1-2; CDR3nt: TGTGCCAGCAGCTCGACAGGGTACTATGGCTACACCTTC; CDR3aa: CASSSTGYYGYTF
d_gene: TRBD1; abundance: NA; v_gene: TRBV19; j_gene: TRBJ1-2; CDR3nt: TGTGCCAGTAGTATAGGGGGGAGACAGGGCCGAGGAGGCTACACCTTC; CDR3aa: CASSIGGRQGRGGYTF
d_gene: NA; abundance: once; v_gene: TRBV11-2; j_gene: TRBJ1-1; CDR3nt: TGTGCCAGCAGCTTATATTGGAACACTGAAGCTTTCTTT; CDR3aa: CASSLYWNTEAFF
d_gene: NA; abundance: once; v_gene: TRBV2; j_gene: TRBJ2-1; CDR3nt: TGTGCCAGCAGTGCGGACTCCCGCATGGAGCAGTTCTTC; CDR3aa: CASSADSRMEQFF
d_gene: NA; abundance: NA; v_gene: TRBV15; j_gene: TRBJ1-1; CDR3nt: TGTGCCACCAGCAGAGATCTCGGGGGACCTGAAGCTTTCTTT; CDR3aa: CATSRDLGGPEAFF
d_gene: TRBD2; abundance: few; v_gene: TRBV27; j_gene: TRBJ2-7; CDR3nt: TGTGCCAGCAGCAGTCGGGGGAGGGTAGTTAGGAGAGGCTACGAGCAGTACTTC; CDR3aa: CASSSRGRVVRRGYEQYF
d_gene: TRBD2; abundance: few; v_gene: TRBV13; j_gene: TRBJ2-7; CDR3nt: TGTGCCAGCAGCGGCAATAAACTAGCGGGAGGGCCCTCCTACGAGCAGTACTTC; CDR3aa: CASSGNKLAGGPSYEQYF
d_gene: TRBD1; abundance: NA; v_gene: TRBV28; j_gene: TRBJ1-2; CDR3nt: TGTGCCAGCAGTTTACTCCCCTACCGGGACAGGGCGGACTATGGCTACACCTTC; CDR3aa: CASSLLPYRDRADYGYTF
d_gene: TRBD1; abundance: NA; v_gene: TRBV10-3; j_gene: TRBJ1-1; CDR3nt: TGTGCCATCAGTGAGGACCAGGGGGGAACTGAAGCTTTCTTT; CDR3aa: CAISEDQGGTEAFF
d_gene: TRBD1; abundance: NA; v_gene: TRBV7-9; j_gene: TRBJ1-5; CDR3nt: TGTGCCAGCAGCTACGGACAGGGGTTTCAGCCCCAGCATTTT; CDR3aa: CASSYGQGFQPQHF
d_gene: NA; abundance: NA; v_gene: TRBV24-1; j_gene: TRBJ2-2; CDR3nt: TGTGCCACCAGTGATTTGCAGCCGACAGCCTACACCGGGGAGCTGTTTTTT; CDR3aa: CATSDLQPTAYTGELFF
d_gene: NA; abundance: NA; v_gene: TRBV21-1; j_gene: TRBJ2-3; CDR3nt: TGTGCCAGCAGTCTAGGGGTCGGACAGGGTAGACCCACCGACACAGATACGCAGTATTTT; CDR3aa: CASSLGVGQGRPTDTDTQYF
d_gene: NA; abundance: NA; v_gene: TRBV3-1/TRBV3-2; j_gene: TRBJ1-2; CDR3nt: TGTGCCAGCAGCCGGGGGGGGGCGATTGGCTACACCTTC; CDR3aa: CASSRGGAIGYTF
d_gene: TRBD1; abundance: few; v_gene: TRBV2; j_gene: TRBJ1-1; CDR3nt: TGTGCCAGCAGTCTCGAGGGGACAGGGAACACTGAAGCTTTCTTT; CDR3aa: CASSLEGTGNTEAFF
d_gene: TRBD1; abundance: NA; v_gene: TRBV3-1/TRBV3-2; j_gene: TRBJ1-5; CDR3nt: TGTGCCAGCAGCCGCTCCGGGACAGCAAATCAGCCCCAGCATTTT; CDR3aa: CASSRSGTANQPQHF
d_gene: NA; abundance: NA; v_gene: TRBV7-2; j_gene: TRBJ2-1; CDR3nt: TGTGCCAGCAGCTCCCCATTCCGGGAGCCAGGGTCATTCAATGAGCAGTTCTTC; CDR3aa: CASSSPFREPGSFNEQFF
d_gene: TRBD2; abundance: NA; v_gene: TRBV18; j_gene: TRBJ2-2; CDR3nt: TGTGCCAGCTCACCAACACTAGCGCGATTTAACCCCGGGGAGCTGTTTTTT; CDR3aa: CASSPTLARFNPGELFF